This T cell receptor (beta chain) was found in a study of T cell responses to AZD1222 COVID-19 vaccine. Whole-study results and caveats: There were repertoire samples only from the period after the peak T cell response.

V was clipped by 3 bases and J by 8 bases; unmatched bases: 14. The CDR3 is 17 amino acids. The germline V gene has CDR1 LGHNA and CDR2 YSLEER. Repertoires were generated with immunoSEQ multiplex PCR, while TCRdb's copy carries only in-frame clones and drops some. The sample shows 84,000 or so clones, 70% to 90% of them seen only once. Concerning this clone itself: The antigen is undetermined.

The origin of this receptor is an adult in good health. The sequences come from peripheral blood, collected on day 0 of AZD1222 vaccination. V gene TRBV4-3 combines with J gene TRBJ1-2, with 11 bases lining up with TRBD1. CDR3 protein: CASSQTLFAGQGEGYTF. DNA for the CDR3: TGCGCCAGCAGCCAGACGCTCTTCGCGGGACAGGGGGAAGGCTACACCTTC.